This T cell receptor (beta chain) was sequenced for a study of early T cells in non-severe SARS-CoV-2 infection. Study details: Whole-blood bulk RNA, unsorted, was sequenced, and chains were unpaired.

Study results and limitations: VDJdb-based matching was biased toward anti-spike CD8 responses and missed private and CD4 specificities.

With respect to this clonotype: Its antigen is not identified.

Individual cDNA molecules were tagged with unique molecular identifiers. Using its own MiXCR run on the 5' RACE reads, TCRdb lists one record per CDR3 protein. The top ten hold approximately 10% of the sample, which has more than 50,000 distinct CDR3 sequences, 12% seen once. What was sequenced was whole blood. The TCR was taken from an adult who was a healthcare worker with PCR-confirmed SARS-CoV-2 infection or an uninfected control (not recorded which).

The chain's CDR3 is CASCTRRLAGAPYEQYF. DNA of the CDR3: TGTGCCAGCTGTACCCGGAGACTAGCGGGAGCACCCTACGAGCAGTACTTC. The J gene is TRBJ2-7, the V gene TRBV6-2 or TRBV6-3; 12 bases match TRBD2. Losses at the gene ends were 8 bases for V and 2 bases for J; bases not matched to a gene: 13. The CDR3 consists of 17 residues. The germline V gene has CDR1 MNHEY and CDR2 SVGEGT.